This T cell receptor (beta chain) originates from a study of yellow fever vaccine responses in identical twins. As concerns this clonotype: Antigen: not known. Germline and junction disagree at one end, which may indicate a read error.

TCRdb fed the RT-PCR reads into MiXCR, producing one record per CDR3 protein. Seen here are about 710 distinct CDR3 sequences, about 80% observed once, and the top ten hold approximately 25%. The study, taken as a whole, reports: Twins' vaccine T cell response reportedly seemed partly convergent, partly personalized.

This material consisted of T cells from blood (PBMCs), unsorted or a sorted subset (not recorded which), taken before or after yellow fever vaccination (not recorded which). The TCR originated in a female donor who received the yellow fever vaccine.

The DNA of the CDR3 is TGCAGTCCTAGAGTTGTGGCCAGTTCTAACTATGGCTACACCTTC. Translated, it gives CSPRVVASSNYGYTF. This rearrangement joins TRBV20-1 to TRBJ1-2; D is uncertain. The germline CDR1 and CDR2 sequences are DFQATT and SNEGSKA (reference sequence). This CDR3 comprises 15 residues.